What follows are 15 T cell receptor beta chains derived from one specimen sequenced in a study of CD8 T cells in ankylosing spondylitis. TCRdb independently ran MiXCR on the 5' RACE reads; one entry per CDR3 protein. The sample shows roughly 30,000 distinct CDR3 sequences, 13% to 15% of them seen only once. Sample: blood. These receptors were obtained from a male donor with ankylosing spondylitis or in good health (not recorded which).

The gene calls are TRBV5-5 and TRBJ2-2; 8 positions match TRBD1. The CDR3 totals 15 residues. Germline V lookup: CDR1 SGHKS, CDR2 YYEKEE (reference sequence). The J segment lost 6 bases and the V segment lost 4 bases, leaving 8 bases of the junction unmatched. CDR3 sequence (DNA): TGTGCCAGCAGCCAGAGGACAGGGCCCTCCGGGGAGCTGTTTTTT. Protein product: CASSQRTGPSGELFF.

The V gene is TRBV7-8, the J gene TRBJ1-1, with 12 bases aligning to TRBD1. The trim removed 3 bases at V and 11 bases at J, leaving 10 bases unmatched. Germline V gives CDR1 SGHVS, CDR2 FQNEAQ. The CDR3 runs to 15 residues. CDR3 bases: TGTGCCAGCAGCTTTTCGGGACAGGGGGCTGGAGAGGCTTTCTTT. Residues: CASSFSGQGAGEAFF. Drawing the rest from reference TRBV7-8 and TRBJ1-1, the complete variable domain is GAGVSQSPRYKVAKRGQDVALRCDPISGHVSLFWYQQALGQGPEFLTYFQNEAQLDKSGLPSDRFFAERPEGSVSTLKIQRTQQEDSAVYLCASSFSGQGAGEAFFGQGTRLTVV.

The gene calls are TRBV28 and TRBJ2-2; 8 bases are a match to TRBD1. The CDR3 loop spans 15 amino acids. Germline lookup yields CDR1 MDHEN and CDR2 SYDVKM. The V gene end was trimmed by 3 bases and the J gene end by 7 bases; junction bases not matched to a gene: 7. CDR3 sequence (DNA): TGTGCCAGCAGTTTGACAGGGGAATACGGCGGGGAGCTGTTTTTT. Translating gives CASSLTGEYGGELFF.

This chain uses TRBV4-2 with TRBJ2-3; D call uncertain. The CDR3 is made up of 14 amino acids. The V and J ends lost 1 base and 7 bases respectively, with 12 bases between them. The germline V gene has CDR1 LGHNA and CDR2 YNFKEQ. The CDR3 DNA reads TGTGCCAGCAGCCAAGCACCCCTCTACAATACGCAGTATTTT. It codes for CASSQAPLYNTQYF.

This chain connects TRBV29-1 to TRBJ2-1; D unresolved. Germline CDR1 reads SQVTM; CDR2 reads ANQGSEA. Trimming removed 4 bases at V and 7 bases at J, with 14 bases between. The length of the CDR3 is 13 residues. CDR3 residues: CSVGMAVRNEQFF. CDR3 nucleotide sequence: TGCAGCGTTGGGATGGCTGTGCGGAATGAGCAGTTCTTC.

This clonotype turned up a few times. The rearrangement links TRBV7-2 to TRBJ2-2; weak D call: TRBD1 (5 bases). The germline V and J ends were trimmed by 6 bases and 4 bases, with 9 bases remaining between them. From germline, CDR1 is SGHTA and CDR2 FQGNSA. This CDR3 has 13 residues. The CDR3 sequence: CASSRTLTGELFF. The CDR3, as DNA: TGTGCCAGCAGTCGGACACTCACCGGGGAGCTGTTTTTT.

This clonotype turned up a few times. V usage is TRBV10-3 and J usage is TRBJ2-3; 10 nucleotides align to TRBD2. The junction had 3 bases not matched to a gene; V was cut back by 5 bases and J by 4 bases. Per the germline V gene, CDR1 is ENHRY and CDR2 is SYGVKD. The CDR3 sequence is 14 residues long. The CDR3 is CAISPSGSSDTQYF. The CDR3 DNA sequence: TGTGCCATCAGTCCTAGCGGGAGCTCAGATACGCAGTATTTT.

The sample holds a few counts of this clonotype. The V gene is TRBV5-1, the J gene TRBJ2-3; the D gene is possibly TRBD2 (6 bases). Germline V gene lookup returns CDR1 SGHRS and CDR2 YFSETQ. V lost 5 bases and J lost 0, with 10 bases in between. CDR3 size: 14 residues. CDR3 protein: CASSGGLSTDTQYF. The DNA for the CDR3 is TGCGCCAGCAGTGGGGGACTGAGCACAGATACGCAGTATTTT.

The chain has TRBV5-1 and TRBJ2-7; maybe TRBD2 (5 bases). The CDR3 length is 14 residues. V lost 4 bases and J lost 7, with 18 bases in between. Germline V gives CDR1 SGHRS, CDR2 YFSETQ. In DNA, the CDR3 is TGCGCCAGCAGCCCCCGGATGTCTGGGGAGGAGCAGTACTTC. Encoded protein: CASSPRMSGEEQYF. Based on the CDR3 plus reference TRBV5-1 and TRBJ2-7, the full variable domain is KAGVTQTPRYLIKTRGQQVTLSCSPISGHRSVSWYQQTPGQGLQFLFEYFSETQRNKGNFPGRFSGRQFSNSRSEMNVSTLELGDSALYLCASSPRMSGEEQYFGPGTRLTVT.

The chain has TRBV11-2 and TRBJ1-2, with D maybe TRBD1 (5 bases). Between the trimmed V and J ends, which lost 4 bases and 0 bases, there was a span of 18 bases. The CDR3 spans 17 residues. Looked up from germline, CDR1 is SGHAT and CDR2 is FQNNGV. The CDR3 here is CASSWDRMVTANYGYTF. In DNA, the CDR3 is TGTGCCAGCAGCTGGGACCGGATGGTAACAGCTAACTATGGCTACACCTTC.

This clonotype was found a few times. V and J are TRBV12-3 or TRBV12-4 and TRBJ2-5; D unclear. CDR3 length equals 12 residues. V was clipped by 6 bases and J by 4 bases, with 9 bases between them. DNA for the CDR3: TGTGCCAGCAGCCGGTGGGGAGAGACCCAGTACTTC. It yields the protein CASSRWGETQYF.

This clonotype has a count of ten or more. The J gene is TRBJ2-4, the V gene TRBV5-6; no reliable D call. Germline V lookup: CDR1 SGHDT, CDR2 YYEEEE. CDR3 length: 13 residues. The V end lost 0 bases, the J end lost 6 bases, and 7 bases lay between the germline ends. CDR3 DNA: TGTGCCAGCAGCTTGGTTTTACGAAACATTCAGTACTTC. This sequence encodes CASSLVLRNIQYF.

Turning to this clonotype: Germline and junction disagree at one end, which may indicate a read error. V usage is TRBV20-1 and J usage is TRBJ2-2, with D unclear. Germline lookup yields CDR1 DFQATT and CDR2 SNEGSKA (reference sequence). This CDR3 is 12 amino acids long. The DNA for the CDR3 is TGCAGTGCTGGAGATCATGTCGGGGAGCTGTTTTTT. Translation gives CSAGDHVGELFF.

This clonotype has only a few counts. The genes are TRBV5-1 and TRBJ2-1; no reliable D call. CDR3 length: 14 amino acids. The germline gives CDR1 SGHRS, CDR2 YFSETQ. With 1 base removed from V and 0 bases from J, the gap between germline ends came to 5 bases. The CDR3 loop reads CASSLWSSYNEQFF. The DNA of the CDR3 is TGCGCCAGCAGCTTGTGGAGCTCCTACAATGAGCAGTTCTTC.

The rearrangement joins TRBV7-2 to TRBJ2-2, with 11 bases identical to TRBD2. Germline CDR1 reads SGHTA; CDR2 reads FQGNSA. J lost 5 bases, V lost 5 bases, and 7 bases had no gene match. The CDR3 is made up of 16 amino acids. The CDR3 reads CASSVSGGAGTGELFF. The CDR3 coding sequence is TGTGCCAGCAGCGTTAGCGGGGGGGCTGGAACCGGGGAGCTGTTTTTT.